This entry concerns a single T cell receptor beta chain. The antigen remains undetermined. Germline lookup yields CDR1 LNHDA and CDR2 SQIVND (reference sequence). J lost 9 bases, V lost 5 bases, and 20 bases had no gene match. This CDR3 contains 17 residues. These data belong to a study of T cell responses to AZD1222 COVID-19 vaccine. Whole-study findings and limits: CD4 TCRs covered the whole spike, strongest at regions 160-218 and 743-854.

Libraries were prepared by immunoSEQ multiplex PCR; TCRdb keeps only in-frame clonotypes and omits some of them. The sample consists of over 150,000 clones, roughly 90% of them appearing once. This receptor was taken from an adult in good health. Here the sequenced sample was peripheral blood, taken on day 0 of AZD1222 vaccination. The rearrangement joins TRBV19 to TRBJ2-5, with TRBD2 matching over 8 bases. The CDR3 reads CASSPGAGDVPTWSQYF. CDR3 DNA: TGTGCCAGTAGTCCGGGAGCGGGGGATGTCCCTACGTGGTCCCAGTACTTC.